This T cell receptor beta chain was profiled in a study of blood T cell repertoires in COVID-19. Across the study: Samples representing acute and convalescent COVID-19 were sourced from the United States, Italy and Spain.

The cohort comprised adults aged about 18 to 90 years residing in approximately 25 US areas. Participant-reported clinical history was the basis for cohort assignment. Original methodology: Counts of nucleated cells, estimated from reference gene primer amplification, were obtained. Measured with immunoSEQ multiplex PCR; TCRdb has only the in-frame clones, and not every one. V and J calls and clone size are as listed in that table; D and trimming were resolved from the DNA. This sample has 150,000 or so clones, with over 75% found just once. CDR1 is SEHNR and CDR2 is FQNEAQ in the germline V gene (reference sequence). Deletions cut 3 bases from V and 5 bases from J, with 11 bases between. The CDR3 runs 13 residues.

V gene TRBV7-9 combines with J gene TRBJ2-7; the D gene is possibly TRBD1 (5 bases). Sequencing used PBMCs or T cells enriched from blood (not recorded which). This TCR was sampled from a woman aged 45-60 years who had recovered from COVID-19. The CDR3, as DNA: TGTGCCAGCAGCTTCTGGGCAGGGAACGAGCAGTACTTC. This sequence encodes CASSFWAGNEQYF.